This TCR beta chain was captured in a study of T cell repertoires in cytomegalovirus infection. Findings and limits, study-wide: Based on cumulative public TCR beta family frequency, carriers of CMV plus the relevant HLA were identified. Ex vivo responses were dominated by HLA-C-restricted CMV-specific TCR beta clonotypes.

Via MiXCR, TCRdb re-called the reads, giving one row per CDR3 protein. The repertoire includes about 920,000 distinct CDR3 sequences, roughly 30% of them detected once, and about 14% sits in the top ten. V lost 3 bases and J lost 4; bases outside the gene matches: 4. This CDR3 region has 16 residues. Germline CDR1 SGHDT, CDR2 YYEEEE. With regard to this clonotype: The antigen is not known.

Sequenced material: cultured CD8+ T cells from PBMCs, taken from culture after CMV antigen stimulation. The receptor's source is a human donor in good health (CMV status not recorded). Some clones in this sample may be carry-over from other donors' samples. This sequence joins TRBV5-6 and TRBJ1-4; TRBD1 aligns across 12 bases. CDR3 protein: CASSWGTGGFNEKLFF. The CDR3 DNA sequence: TGTGCCAGCAGCTGGGGGACAGGGGGCTTTAATGAAAAACTGTTTTTT.